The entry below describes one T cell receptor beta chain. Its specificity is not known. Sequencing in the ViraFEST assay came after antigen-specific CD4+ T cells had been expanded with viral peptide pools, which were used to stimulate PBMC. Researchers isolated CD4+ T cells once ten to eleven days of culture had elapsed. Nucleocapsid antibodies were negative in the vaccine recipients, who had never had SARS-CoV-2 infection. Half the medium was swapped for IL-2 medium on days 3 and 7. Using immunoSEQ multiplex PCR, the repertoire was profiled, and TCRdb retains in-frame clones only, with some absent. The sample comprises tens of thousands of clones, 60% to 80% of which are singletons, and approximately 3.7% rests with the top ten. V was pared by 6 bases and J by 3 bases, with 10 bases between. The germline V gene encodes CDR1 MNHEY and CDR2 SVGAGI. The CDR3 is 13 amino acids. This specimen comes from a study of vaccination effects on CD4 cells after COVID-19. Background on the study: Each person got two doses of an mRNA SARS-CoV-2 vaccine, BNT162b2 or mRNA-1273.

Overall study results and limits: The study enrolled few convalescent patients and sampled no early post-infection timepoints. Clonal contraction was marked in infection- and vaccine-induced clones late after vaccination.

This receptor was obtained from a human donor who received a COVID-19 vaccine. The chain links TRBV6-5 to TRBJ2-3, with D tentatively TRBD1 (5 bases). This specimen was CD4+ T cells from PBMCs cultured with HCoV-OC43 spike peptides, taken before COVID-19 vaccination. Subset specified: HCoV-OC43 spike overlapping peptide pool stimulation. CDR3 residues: CASRPQGTDTQYF. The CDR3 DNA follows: TGTGCCAGCAGACCTCAGGGAACAGATACGCAGTATTTT.